The source of this T cell receptor beta chain is a study of CD4 T cells in relation to SARS-CoV-2 and coronaviruses. The wider study: Controls used an HIV-1 Nef peptide pool or no peptide.

Assay used: immunoSEQ multiplex PCR; TCRdb lists only in-frame clones, some missing. The table shows around 11,000 clones, with about three quarters occurring only once. The unexposed donors gave CD4+ T cells in about 2011-2018, prior to COVID-19. After more than eight days of culture, CD4+ T cells were isolated. Looked up from germline, CDR1 is KGHDR and CDR2 is SFDVKD. CDR3 length equals 17 residues. J was trimmed by 1 base and V by 5 bases; bases with no gene match: 9. For this clone: The antigen remains unidentified.

This sequence joins TRBV24-1 and TRBJ2-2; 7 positions agree with TRBD2. The receptor was isolated from a human donor in good health. Sequencing input: CD4+ T cells from PBMCs, cultured in vitro. CDR3 amino acids: CATSVNYGGGNTGELFF. The CDR3 DNA reads TGTGCCACCAGTGTCAATTATGGGGGGGGGAACACCGGGGAGCTGTTTTTT.